A single sample gave rise to the 10 T cell receptor beta chains below, sequenced in a study of CD8+ T cells in alopecia areata. cDNA reverse transcribed from extracted RNA served as the sequencing template. Profiled with immunoSEQ multiplex PCR; TCRdb holds only in-frame clones, not every one. The sample consists of under 250,000 clones, more than 50% of them appearing once. The sample consisted of CD8+ T cells sorted from blood. These receptors all come from a human donor in good health.

The chain uses TRBV29-1 and TRBJ2-6; D unclear. The CDR3 has 15 residues. V was trimmed by 6 bases and J by 0 bases, leaving 12 bases between them. Germline CDR1 reads SQVTM; CDR2 reads ANQGSEA. CDR3 DNA sequence: TGCAGCGTCCCCGACTGGGACTCTGGGGCCAACGTCCTGACTTTC. This translates into CSVPDWDSGANVLTF.

This clone has a handful of counts. Other DNA sequences in the same sample also yield this CDR3. CDR3 DNA sequence: TGTGCCAGCAGCGTAGGAGGCATTGATGGCTACACCTTC. It is translated as CASSVGGIDGYTF. The rearrangement links TRBV9 to TRBJ1-2; D not certain. The CDR3 covers 13 residues. Germline V gene lookup returns CDR1 SGDLS and CDR2 YYNGEE. Deletions cut 0 bases from V and 6 bases from J, with 9 bases between.

There are a few counts of this clone. The rearrangement links TRBV5-4 to TRBJ1-2; TRBD1 agrees at 11 bases. CDR1 SGHNT and CDR2 YYREEE come from the germline V gene (reference sequence). After removal of 3 bases from V and 6 bases from J, the junction contained 4 bases not matched to a gene. This CDR3 contains 14 residues. CDR3 region: CASSWTGGVNGYTF. CDR3 coding DNA: TGTGCCAGCAGCTGGACAGGGGGCGTGAATGGCTACACCTTC.

The J gene is TRBJ2-3, the V gene TRBV29-1, with unresolved D. The CDR3 length is 13 residues. Germline V gene data show CDR1 as SQVTM and CDR2 as ANQGSEA. Trimming left V 0 bases short and J 2 bases short, with 6 bases between. The CDR3 nucleotides read TGCAGCGTTGAAGACGGACCCACAGATACGCAGTATTTT. This sequence encodes CSVEDGPTDTQYF.

CDR3 nucleotides: TGTGCCACCAGCGGCGGGACAACATATGGCTACACCTTC. Its protein product is CATSGGTTYGYTF. The V and J genes are TRBV15 and TRBJ1-2; D is possibly TRBD1 (6 bases). The CDR3 spans 13 residues. Germline V CDR1 and CDR2: LNHNV, YYDKDF (reference sequence). Between the trimmed V and J ends, which lost 5 bases and 5 bases, there was a span of 12 bases.

The J gene is TRBJ1-1, the V gene TRBV29-1; D gene unclear. Germline loops: CDR1 SQVTM, CDR2 ANQGSEA. Trimming removed 4 bases at V and 1 base at J, with 7 bases between. The CDR3 runs to 12 residues. CDR3 residues: CSVVPENTEAFF. CDR3 coding DNA: TGCAGCGTTGTGCCAGAGAACACTGAAGCTTTCTTT.

The gene calls are TRBV5-6 and TRBJ1-6, with 7 bases fitting TRBD1. Germline lookup yields CDR1 SGHDT and CDR2 YYEEEE. This CDR3 is 15 amino acids long. V lost 4 bases to trimming and J lost 7 bases; unmatched junction nucleotides: 8. CDR3 bases: TGTGCCAGCAGCGGGGCCGGGACAGAAAATTCACCCCTCCACTTT. Its translation is CASSGAGTENSPLHF.

The genes are TRBV30 and TRBJ2-4; TRBD1 matches at 11 bases. The V gene's germline CDR1 is GTSNPN and CDR2 SVGIG (reference sequence). J gave up 8 bases and V 2 bases, and 11 bases lay outside the gene matches. The CDR3 totals 16 residues. The CDR3 loop is CAWSPWTGGPGDIQYF. Here the CDR3 DNA reads TGTGCCTGGAGTCCCTGGACAGGGGGCCCCGGTGACATTCAGTACTTC.

The DNA for the CDR3 is TGTGCCACACTGCGATGGCAGGGGATCGGCGAGACCCAGTACTTC. Translation gives CATLRWQGIGETQYF. This chain connects TRBV2 to TRBJ2-5; D is possibly TRBD1 (6 bases). V was trimmed by 10 bases and J by 5 bases, leaving 23 bases between them. CDR3 length: 15 residues. Germline assignment: CDR1 SNHLY and CDR2 FYNNEI.

The CDR3 sequence is CASSLGPGTEAFF. The CDR3 DNA reads as TGTGCCAGCAGTTTGGGGCCGGGGACTGAAGCTTTCTTT. The chain joins TRBV6-5 to TRBJ1-1, with D possibly matching TRBD1 (5 bases). Germline CDR1 is MNHEY and CDR2 is SVGAGI. The CDR3 sequence is 13 residues long. Trimming left V 4 bases short and J 5 bases short, with 11 bases between.